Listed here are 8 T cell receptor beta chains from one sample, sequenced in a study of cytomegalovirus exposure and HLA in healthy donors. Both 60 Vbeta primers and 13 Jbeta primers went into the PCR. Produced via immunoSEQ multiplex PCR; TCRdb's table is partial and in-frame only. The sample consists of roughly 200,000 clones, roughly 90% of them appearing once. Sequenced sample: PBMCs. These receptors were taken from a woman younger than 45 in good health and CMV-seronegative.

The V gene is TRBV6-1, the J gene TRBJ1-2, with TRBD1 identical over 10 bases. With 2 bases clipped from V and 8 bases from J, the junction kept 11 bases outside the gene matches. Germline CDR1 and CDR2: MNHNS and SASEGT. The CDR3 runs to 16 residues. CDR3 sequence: CASSEKIQGQGVGYTF. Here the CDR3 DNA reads TGTGCCAGCAGTGAAAAGATCCAAGGACAGGGGGTCGGCTACACCTTC.

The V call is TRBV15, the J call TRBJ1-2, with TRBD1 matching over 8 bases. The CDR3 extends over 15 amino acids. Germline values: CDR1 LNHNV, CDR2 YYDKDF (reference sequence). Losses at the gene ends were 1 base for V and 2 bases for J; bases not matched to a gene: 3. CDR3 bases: TGTGCCACCAGCAGAGCCCGGACAGGGAACTATGGCTACACCTTC. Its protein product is CATSRARTGNYGYTF.

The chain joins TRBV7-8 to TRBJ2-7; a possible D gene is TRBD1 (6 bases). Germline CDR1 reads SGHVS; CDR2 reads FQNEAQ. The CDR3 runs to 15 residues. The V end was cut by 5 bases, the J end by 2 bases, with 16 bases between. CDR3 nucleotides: TGTGCCAGCAGCCCCACTCAGGACAGTACCTACGAGCAGTACTTC. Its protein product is CASSPTQDSTYEQYF.

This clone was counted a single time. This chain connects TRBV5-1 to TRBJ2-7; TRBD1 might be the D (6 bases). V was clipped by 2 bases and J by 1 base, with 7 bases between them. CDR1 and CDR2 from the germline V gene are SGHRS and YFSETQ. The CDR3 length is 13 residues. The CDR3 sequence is CASSFDRSYEQYF. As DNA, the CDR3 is TGCGCCAGCAGCTTCGACAGGTCCTACGAGCAGTACTTC.

This CDR3 is CASSLIGADRGVEETQYF. DNA of the CDR3: TGTGCCAGCAGCCTAATTGGGGCGGACAGGGGGGTAGAAGAGACCCAGTACTTC. V and J are TRBV13 and TRBJ2-5; 10 nucleotides align to TRBD1. Germline values: CDR1 PRHDT, CDR2 FYEKMQ (reference sequence). The CDR3 is 18 amino acids. The junction had 15 bases not matched to a gene; V was cut back by 5 bases and J by 3 bases.

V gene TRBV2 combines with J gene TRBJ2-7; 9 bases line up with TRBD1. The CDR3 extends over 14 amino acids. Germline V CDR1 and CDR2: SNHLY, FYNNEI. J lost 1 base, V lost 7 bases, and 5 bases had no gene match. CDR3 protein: CASTRDRDSYEQYF. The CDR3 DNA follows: TGTGCCAGCACCCGGGACAGGGATTCCTACGAGCAGTACTTC.

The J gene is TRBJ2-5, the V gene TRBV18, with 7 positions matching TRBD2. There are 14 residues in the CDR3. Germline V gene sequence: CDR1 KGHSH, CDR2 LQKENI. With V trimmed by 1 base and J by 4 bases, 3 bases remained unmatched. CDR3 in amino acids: CASSPRGGGETQYF. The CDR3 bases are TGTGCCAGCTCACCACGGGGCGGGGGAGAGACCCAGTACTTC.

The CDR3 sequence: CAWITSGGLSYNEQFF. The CDR3 coding sequence is TGTGCCTGGATCACTAGCGGGGGCCTGTCGTACAATGAGCAGTTCTTC. The chain links TRBV30 to TRBJ2-1; 11 nucleotides match TRBD2. CDR1 GTSNPN and CDR2 SVGIG come from the germline V gene (reference sequence). Unmatched junction bases numbered 9, after V lost 4 bases and J lost 4 bases. This CDR3 has 16 amino acids.